This TCR beta chain is drawn from a study of T cells in Graves' hyperthyroidism and ophthalmopathy. As concerns this clonotype: The antigen is not known.

General observations from the study: Ophthalmopathy prediction by the model preceded onset by a median about 6 months.

The V segment lost 7 bases and the J segment 7 bases; nucleotides outside the gene matches: 8. The CDR3 spans 13 residues. Per the germline V gene, CDR1 is SQVTM and CDR2 is ANQGSEA. Clinicians diagnosed patients from clinical symptoms, serum thyroxine and TRAb, thyroid ultrasound and orbital computed tomography. Using RNA transcripts as the source, TCR beta CDR3 regions were amplified. The HTBI set primed first-round TCR CDR3 RT-PCR. In TCRdb, the multiplex PCR reads were re-called with MiXCR into one record per CDR3 protein. The sample yields 660,000 or so distinct CDR3 sequences, nearly 45% seen once.

This receptor was obtained from an adult man with Graves' disease, either hyperthyroidism or ophthalmopathy (not recorded which). The V and J genes are TRBV29-1 and TRBJ1-5, with TRBD1 identical over 9 bases. The specimen was peripheral blood or thyroid tissue (not recorded which). The CDR3: CSAVTGQGQPQHF. The CDR3 DNA is TGCAGCGCCGTTACGGGACAGGGACAGCCCCAGCATTTT.